A single sample gave rise to the 18 T cell receptor beta chains below, sequenced in a study of T cells in Graves' hyperthyroidism and ophthalmopathy (dated by TCRdb to about 2019). Receptors were amplified or captured by multiplex PCR. The sequencing machine was an Illumina HiSeq 2000. The TCR beta CDR3 regions were amplified from the RNA transcripts. The first round of RT-PCR for the TCR CDR3 was performed with the HTBI primer set and the Qiagen OneStep RT-PCR kit. The public reads were reanalyzed by TCRdb: fastp trimming at Q25, MiXCR alignment, in-frame beta chains only. Each CDR3 protein appears once, grouped with its most common genes and DNA. Counted in this sample were under 400,000 distinct CDR3 sequences; 16% of them appeared once. The leading ten clones occupy around a third of the sample. The sequenced sample was blood. Every receptor here comes from a young man with Graves' hyperthyroidism.

This clonotype was detected ten times or more. The V gene is TRBV20-1, the J gene TRBJ2-7, with D tentatively TRBD2 (6 bases). Germline V gives CDR1 DFQATT, CDR2 SNEGSKA (reference sequence). This CDR3 region has 14 residues. Trimming removed 2 bases from V and 3 bases from J, with 14 bases in between. The CDR3 reads CSARKAGLNYEQYF. For the CDR3, the DNA is TGCAGTGCTAGAAAGGCAGGACTAAACTACGAGCAGTACTTC.

This clonotype was counted at least ten times. The gene calls are TRBV24-1 and TRBJ2-1, with D possibly being TRBD1 or TRBD2 (5 bases each). CDR1 is KGHDR, CDR2 SFDVKD, per germline. CDR3 size: 14 residues. Trimming took off 5 bases at V and 9 bases at J, with 16 bases between the two ends. The CDR3 nucleotides are TGTGCCACCAGTGTCGTAAGGGGAGTAGGTGAGCAGTTCTTC. It specifies CATSVVRGVGEQFF.

This clonotype has only one observation. This could be a read error, since a much larger clone is one nucleotide away. V gene TRBV7-9 combines with J gene TRBJ2-1; D is unclear. CDR3 length: 14 amino acids. CDR1 and CDR2 (germline): SEHNR, FQNEAQ (reference sequence). V was pared by 3 bases and J by 9 bases, with 15 bases between. For the CDR3, the DNA is TGTGCCAGCAGCTTGATGGGCTCCTGGGTTGAGCAGTTCTTC. It yields the protein CASSLMGSWVEQFF.

The V gene is TRBV19, the J gene TRBJ2-7, with 10 bases that match TRBD2. CDR3 length: 16 amino acids. CDR1 LNHDA and CDR2 SQIVND come from the germline V gene (reference sequence). V lost 5 bases, J lost 1 base, and 8 bases stayed unmatched. The CDR3 nucleotides are TGTGCCAGTAGTGTGGACCTAGCGGGAGCTTCCTACGAGCAGTACTTC. This encodes CASSVDLAGASYEQYF.

This clonotype came up many times. The chain links TRBV30 to TRBJ2-3; 9 bases match TRBD2. The ends lost 7 bases at V and 3 bases at J; junction bases unmatched: 11. CDR3 length equals 15 residues. Germline lookup yields CDR1 GTSNPN and CDR2 SVGIG (reference sequence). This chain's CDR3 is CALTIAGVVTDTQYF. The CDR3 DNA sequence: TGTGCCTTGACGATAGCGGGAGTAGTAACAGATACGCAGTATTTT.

Worth noting for this clonotype: The germline gene is not matched at one end of the junction; a read error may be the cause. The chain uses TRBV7-9 and TRBJ2-7; TRBD1 aligns across 8 bases. CDR3 length: 16 residues. Germline V gives CDR1 SEHNR, CDR2 FQNEAQ (reference sequence). This CDR3 is CASSSGTGSQTYERYF. CDR3 DNA sequence: TGTGCCAGCAGCTCCGGGACAGGTAGTCAAACCTACGAGCGGTACTTC.

The chain carries TRBV5-1 and TRBJ2-1; TRBD2 matches at 11 bases. Germline V CDR1 and CDR2: SGHRS, YFSETQ. The CDR3 runs 15 residues. The J segment lost 5 bases and the V segment lost 4 bases, leaving 5 bases of the junction unmatched. This CDR3 is CASSTTSGANNEQFF. As DNA, the CDR3 is TGCGCCAGCAGCACGACTAGCGGGGCCAACAATGAGCAGTTCTTC.

This chain links TRBV5-1 with TRBJ1-2; perhaps TRBD1 as D (5 bases). The germline CDR1 and CDR2 sequences are SGHRS and YFSETQ. The V end lost 0 bases, the J end lost 10 bases, and 7 bases lay between the germline ends. The CDR3 has 11 amino acids. The CDR3: CASSLDGTYTF. The CDR3 DNA reads as TGCGCCAGCAGCTTGGATGGGACCTACACCTTC.

There are many counts of this clonotype. This chain connects TRBV12-3 or TRBV12-4 to TRBJ2-2; D unclear. V was cut by 0 bases and J by 7 bases, with 6 bases left in between. The CDR3 loop spans 13 amino acids. The CDR3 region is CASSLAESGELFF. Here the CDR3 DNA reads TGTGCCAGCAGTTTAGCCGAAAGCGGGGAGCTGTTTTTT.

Written as DNA, the CDR3 is TGTGCCAGCAGTTTAACCCCCAACGGGGAGCTGTTTTTT. It translates to CASSLTPNGELFF. The chain recombines TRBV27 with TRBJ2-2; D remains ambiguous. This CDR3 has 13 amino acids. Per the germline V gene, CDR1 is MNHEY and CDR2 is SMNVEV (reference sequence). With 2 bases removed from V and 7 bases from J, the gap between germline ends came to 8 bases.

This clonotype has ten or more counts. The rearrangement joins TRBV12-5 to TRBJ2-3, with 13 bases matching TRBD2. Looked up from germline, CDR1 is LGHNT and CDR2 is FRNRAP. The CDR3 is 17 amino acids. The V and J ends lost 6 bases and 0 bases, in that order; junction bases with no gene match: 6. The CDR3 coding sequence is TGTGCTAGTGGCCCCACTAGCGGGAGGGCTAGCACAGATACGCAGTATTTT. Amino acids: CASGPTSGRASTDTQYF.

This clonotype was observed once. The chain employs TRBV18 and TRBJ2-6; perhaps TRBD1 as D (5 bases). Germline CDR1 KGHSH, CDR2 LQKENI. The CDR3 length is 17 residues. The V end lost 3 bases, the J end lost 4 bases, and 16 bases lay between the germline ends. Written as DNA, the CDR3 is TGTGCCAGCTCACCCCTTTCATGGGGCGCCGGGGCCAACGTCCTGACTTTC. Amino acid sequence: CASSPLSWGAGANVLTF.

This chain links TRBV20-1 with TRBJ2-3, with 10 bases identical to TRBD1. Germline CDR1 reads DFQATT; CDR2 reads SNEGSKA (reference sequence). Losses at the gene ends were 0 bases for V and 6 bases for J; bases not matched to a gene: 12. The CDR3 sequence is 17 residues long. CDR3 DNA sequence: TGCAGTGCTAGAGATCGGGAGACAGGGGGCCGGGGGGATACGCAGTATTTT. Translating it yields CSARDRETGGRGDTQYF.

At least ten counts were recorded for this clonotype. The V call is TRBV7-2, the J call TRBJ2-3; no clear D. The CDR3 extends over 14 amino acids. Deletions cut 1 base from V and 5 bases from J, with 10 bases between. Germline CDR1 is SGHTA and CDR2 is FQGNSA. This chain's CDR3 is CASSLGPRQDTQYF. The CDR3 DNA sequence: TGTGCCAGCAGCTTAGGTCCTAGACAAGATACGCAGTATTTT.

This clonotype was counted many times. This chain joins TRBV10-3 and TRBJ2-3; 8 nucleotides match TRBD2. The CDR3 loop spans 15 amino acids. The germline V gene has CDR1 ENHRY and CDR2 SYGVKD. The ends lost 4 bases at V and 0 bases at J; junction bases unmatched: 3. The CDR3 coding sequence is TGTGCCATCAGTGCCGGGAGGGACAGCACAGATACGCAGTATTTT. As protein: CAISAGRDSTDTQYF.

This clonotype occurred a few times. The V gene is TRBV5-1, the J gene TRBJ2-6, with a weak D call TRBD1 (6 bases). V lost 2 bases and J lost 4, with 19 bases in between. The germline gives CDR1 SGHRS, CDR2 YFSETQ. This CDR3 has 18 residues. CDR3 region: CASSFAQGSATGANVLTF. The CDR3 nucleotides read TGCGCCAGCAGCTTTGCCCAGGGGAGTGCCACAGGGGCCAACGTCCTGACTTTC.

This clonotype was found a few times. The chain is built from TRBV24-1 and TRBJ2-1; 8 nucleotides align to TRBD2. The CDR3 sequence is 16 residues long. V was clipped by 7 bases and J by 8 bases; unmatched bases: 15. Germline assignment: CDR1 KGHDR and CDR2 SFDVKD. Written as DNA, the CDR3 is TGTGCCACCAGCCTTAGGGGACTAGAGGGGGGGGATGAGCAGTTCTTC. Its protein product is CATSLRGLEGGDEQFF.

At least ten counts were recorded for this clonotype. The J gene is TRBJ2-3, the V gene TRBV6-2 or TRBV6-3, with TRBD2 identical over 13 bases. The CDR3 runs to 18 residues. With V trimmed by 2 bases and J by 3 bases, 8 bases remained unmatched. Per the germline V gene, CDR1 is MNHEY and CDR2 is SVGEGT. DNA of the CDR3: TGTGCCAGCAGTTACAGGGGACGGACTAGCGGGAGAACAGATACGCAGTATTTT. It yields the protein CASSYRGRTSGRTDTQYF.